The 24 T cell receptor beta chains below come from one sample, sequenced in a study of shared clonotypes between healthy human individuals. Here immunoSEQ multiplex PCR was the method, and the copy in TCRdb shows in-frame clones only, minus some. The table lists about 520,000 clones, around 95% of them singletons, with nearly 0.065% in the top ten. Sequencing input: naive CD4+ T cells sorted from blood. Subset: CD45RA+ positively selected. These receptors were obtained from a young woman in good health.

The V gene is TRBV21-1, the J gene TRBJ1-2. TRBV21-1 is assigned pseudogene status. The CDR3 sequence is 20 residues long. The CDR3 sequence: CASSKEGETGRGCANYGYTF. The CDR3 coding sequence is TGTGCCAGCAGCAAGGAGGGTGAGACAGGGAGGGGATGTGCTAACTATGGCTACACCTTC.

This chain joins TRBV11-2 and TRBJ2-3, with 7 bases that match TRBD2. CDR1 and CDR2 (germline): SGHAT, FQNNGV. The CDR3 has 12 residues. Germline trimming cut 1 base from V and 9 bases from J; bases unmatched to any gene: 1. CDR3 sequence reads: CASSLGRGTQYF. The CDR3 coding sequence is TGTGCCAGCAGCTTAGGGCGGGGGACGCAGTATTTT.

The V and J genes are TRBV5-8 and TRBJ2-1; TRBD2 matches 9 bases. This CDR3 has 15 amino acids. V lost 0 bases to trimming and J lost 6 bases; unmatched junction nucleotides: 4. The germline CDR1 and CDR2 sequences are SGHTS and YDEGEE. CDR3 bases: TGTGCCAGCAGCTTGGGGTCAGCGGGAGGCAATGAGCAGTTCTTC. Protein product: CASSLGSAGGNEQFF.

The chain recombines TRBV11-2 with TRBJ1-6, with 9 bases lining up with TRBD1. CDR1 SGHAT and CDR2 FQNNGV come from the germline V gene. This CDR3 contains 19 residues. The trim removed 2 bases at V and 4 bases at J, leaving 12 bases unmatched. For the CDR3, the DNA is TGTGCCAGCAGCTTACTATCACTCAGGGACAGGGTTTATAATTCACCCCTCCACTTT. Protein sequence: CASSLLSLRDRVYNSPLHF. Filled out from reference TRBV11-2 and TRBJ1-6, the complete variable domain reads EAGVAQSPRYKIIEKRQSVAFWCNPISGHATLYWYQQILGQGPKLLIQFQNNGVVDDSQLPKDRFSAERLKGVDSTLKIQPAKLEDSAVYLCASSLLSLRDRVYNSPLHFGNGTRLTVT.

The chain recombines TRBV6-1 with TRBJ1-1; D is perhaps TRBD1 (6 bases). This CDR3 has 14 residues. Trimming removed 6 bases from V and 1 base from J, with 12 bases in between. Germline CDR1 reads MNHNS; CDR2 reads SASEGT. The DNA of the CDR3 is TGTGCCAGCAGCAACAGGGCCGGGAACACTGAAGCTTTCTTT. Translating gives CASSNRAGNTEAFF.

This sequence joins TRBV5-1 and TRBJ2-3, with 16 positions matching TRBD2. Germline CDR1 reads SGHRS; CDR2 reads YFSETQ. V shed 5 bases, J shed 6 bases, and the junction held 3 bases outside the gene matches. The CDR3 extends over 15 amino acids. The CDR3 DNA sequence: TGCGCCAGCAGGGGACTAGCGGGAGGGCCGGATACGCAGTATTTT. Its protein is CASRGLAGGPDTQYF. Full variable domain (rest looked up from reference TRBV5-1 and TRBJ2-3): KAGVTQTPRYLIKTRGQQVTLSCSPISGHRSVSWYQQTPGQGLQFLFEYFSETQRNKGNFPGRFSGRQFSNSRSEMNVSTLELGDSALYLCASRGLAGGPDTQYFGPGTRLTVL.

This chain links TRBV19 with TRBJ2-5, with D hard to call. Germline V lookup: CDR1 LNHDA, CDR2 SQIVND (reference sequence). The CDR3 totals 12 residues. The V and J ends lost 5 bases and 4 bases respectively, with 8 bases between them. In nucleotides, the CDR3 is TGTGCCAGTAGTGCCAGCCCAGAGACCCAGTACTTC. Translating it yields CASSASPETQYF.

CDR3 in DNA: TGTGCCAGCAGCACATGGGTAGGACCCGGGACTAGCGGAAATGAGCAGTTCTTC. Encoded protein: CASSTWVGPGTSGNEQFF. The chain recombines TRBV11-2 with TRBJ2-1; 11 nucleotides line up with TRBD2. Unmatched junction bases numbered 16, after V lost 5 bases and J lost 7 bases. CDR1 and CDR2 (germline): SGHAT, FQNNGV. CDR3 length: 18 residues.

The V gene is TRBV30, the J gene TRBJ1-4; D remains unclear. Trimming shortened V by 5 bases and J by 0 bases, and 1 base separated the two germline ends. CDR3 length: 11 residues. Germline V lookup: CDR1 GTSNPN, CDR2 SVGIG (reference sequence). The CDR3 DNA reads as TGTGCCTGGGCAACTAATGAAAAACTGTTTTTT. Protein sequence: CAWATNEKLFF. The full variable domain, with the rest looked up from reference TRBV30 and TRBJ1-4, is SQTIHQWPATLVQPVGSPLSLECTVEGTSNPNLYWYRQAAGRGLQLLFYSVGIGQISSEVPQNLSASRPQDRQFILSSKKLLLSDSGFYLCAWATNEKLFFGSGTQLSVL.

This clone came up once. This chain's CDR3 is CASQSHPTGNNQPQHF. The CDR3 nucleotides are TGTGCCTCCCAATCCCACCCCACAGGGAATAATCAGCCCCAGCATTTT. This rearrangement joins TRBV19 to TRBJ1-5; tentative D call: TRBD1 (6 bases). This CDR3 is built from 16 residues. Between the trimmed V and J ends, which lost 11 bases and 4 bases, there was a span of 24 bases. Germline lookup yields CDR1 LNHDA and CDR2 SQIVND (reference sequence).

The chain has TRBV6-5 and TRBJ2-5; no clear D gene. CDR3 length: 14 residues. Deletions cut 8 bases from V and 4 bases from J, with 17 bases between. Germline CDR1 and CDR2: MNHEY and SVGAGI. CDR3 residues: CASAVVRSGETQYF. The CDR3 nucleotides are TGTGCCAGCGCCGTGGTTAGATCAGGAGAGACCCAGTACTTC.

This chain links TRBV28 with TRBJ2-5, with 8 bases fitting TRBD1. This CDR3 contains 15 residues. The V gene's germline CDR1 is MDHEN and CDR2 SYDVKM. The V gene end was trimmed by 2 bases and the J gene end by 4 bases; junction bases not matched to a gene: 6. This chain's CDR3 is CASSLMAGGGETQYF. The CDR3, as DNA: TGTGCCAGCAGTTTAATGGCAGGGGGCGGAGAGACCCAGTACTTC.

The chain couples TRBV5-1 to TRBJ2-1; 11 bases are shared with TRBD2. The CDR3 runs 16 residues. Per germline, CDR1 SGHRS and CDR2 YFSETQ. Unmatched junction bases numbered 9, after V lost 3 bases and J lost 7 bases. CDR3 loop: CASSSLSGRAGNEQFF. CDR3 nucleotides: TGCGCCAGCAGCTCCCTTAGCGGGAGGGCCGGGAATGAGCAGTTCTTC. The variable domain in full, with the rest retrieved from reference TRBV5-1 and TRBJ2-1, is KAGVTQTPRYLIKTRGQQVTLSCSPISGHRSVSWYQQTPGQGLQFLFEYFSETQRNKGNFPGRFSGRQFSNSRSEMNVSTLELGDSALYLCASSSLSGRAGNEQFFGPGTRLTVL.

The chain joins TRBV15 to TRBJ1-3; D is possibly TRBD1 (5 bases). V was clipped by 0 bases and J by 2 bases, with 20 bases between them. CDR1 and CDR2 from the germline V gene are LNHNV and YYDKDF (reference sequence). The length of the CDR3 is 19 residues. The CDR3 reads CATSRESFRQGLTGNTIYF. The CDR3 region has the DNA TGTGCCACCAGCAGAGAATCGTTTAGGCAGGGACTGACTGGAAACACCATATATTTT.

This clone was seen just once. V usage is TRBV29-1 and J usage is TRBJ2-5, with 8 bases aligning to TRBD2. The CDR3 has 12 amino acids. The germline CDR1 and CDR2 sequences are SQVTM and ANQGSEA. The junction had 5 bases not matched to a gene; V was cut back by 7 bases and J by 4 bases. CDR3 region: CSAGAGAETQYF. The CDR3 coding sequence is TGCAGCGCAGGAGCGGGAGCAGAGACCCAGTACTTC.

The CDR3 reads CASSQGLAGYGANVLTF. CDR3 nucleotide sequence: TGTGCCAGCAGCCAAGGACTAGCGGGATACGGGGCCAACGTCCTGACTTTC. This chain links TRBV4-2 with TRBJ2-6, with TRBD2 matching over 11 bases. V was pared by 1 base and J by 4 bases, with 3 bases of the junction left unmatched. The V gene's germline CDR1 is LGHNA and CDR2 YNFKEQ. The CDR3 spans 17 residues.

This clone was detected once. This chain links TRBV5-6 with TRBJ2-2; a weak D match, TRBD2 (5 bases). The V gene's germline CDR1 is SGHDT and CDR2 YYEEEE. V gave up 4 bases and J gave up 4 bases, with 14 bases separating them. The CDR3 contains 15 residues. The CDR3 DNA is TGTGCCAGCAGCCTAGCTGGAGCCCGCACCGGGGAGCTGTTTTTT. This codes for CASSLAGARTGELFF.

V usage is TRBV9 and J usage is TRBJ1-3; 9 positions agree with TRBD1. After removal of 3 bases from V and 4 bases from J, the junction contained 20 bases not matched to a gene. From germline, CDR1 is SGDLS and CDR2 YYNGEE. CDR3 length: 20 residues. The CDR3: CASSGSPIVPGTGHGNTIYF. The CDR3 DNA is TGTGCCAGCAGCGGATCGCCCATAGTCCCCGGGACAGGGCACGGAAACACCATATATTTT.

The gene calls are TRBV5-1 and TRBJ1-2; TRBD1 aligns across 9 bases. V lost 0 bases, J lost 0 bases, and 3 bases stayed unmatched. The CDR3 covers 16 residues. Germline values: CDR1 SGHRS, CDR2 YFSETQ. The CDR3 DNA is TGCGCCAGCAGCTTGGGGACAGGGGAGCCTAACTATGGCTACACCTTC. It specifies CASSLGTGEPNYGYTF.

The chain recombines TRBV2 with TRBJ2-3; the match to TRBD2 covers 8 bases. From germline, CDR1 is SNHLY and CDR2 FYNNEI. This CDR3 spans 15 amino acids. The V segment lost 8 bases and the J segment 8 bases; nucleotides outside the gene matches: 15. The CDR3 DNA reads TGTGCCAGCGGGGGACTAAGCGGGAGAGGAGCTACGCAGTATTTT. Translated, it gives CASGGLSGRGATQYF.

The chain carries TRBV18 and TRBJ2-7; possibly TRBD1 or TRBD2 for D (5 bases each). The CDR3 runs 15 residues. The germline gives CDR1 KGHSH, CDR2 LQKENI. V was clipped by 4 bases and J by 3 bases, with 16 bases between them. CDR3 in DNA: TGTGCCAGCTCACGGGGGTCGGGATTGGTCTACGAGCAGTACTTC. Amino acids: CASSRGSGLVYEQYF. Drawing the rest from reference TRBV18 and TRBJ2-7, the complete variable domain is NAGVMQNPRHLVRRRGQEARLRCSPMKGHSHVYWYRQLPEEGLKFMVYLQKENIIDESGMPKERFSAEFPKEGPSILRIQQVVRGDSAAYFCASSRGSGLVYEQYFGPGTRLTVT.

This sequence joins TRBV27 and TRBJ2-6, with D possibly being TRBD1 or TRBD2 (5 bases each). This CDR3 is 19 amino acids long. Germline CDR1 and CDR2: MNHEY and SMNVEV (reference sequence). With 2 bases removed from V and 0 bases from J, the gap between germline ends came to 17 bases. The CDR3 DNA is TGTGCCAGCAGTTTAGGGGGTGGGCAGTCATTCTCTGGGGCCAACGTCCTGACTTTC. Translated, it gives CASSLGGGQSFSGANVLTF.

The chain recombines TRBV9 with TRBJ1-3; possibly TRBD1 for D (5 bases). Deletions cut 4 bases from V and 0 bases from J, with 17 bases between. CDR1 SGDLS and CDR2 YYNGEE come from the germline V gene. The CDR3 totals 17 residues. The CDR3 coding sequence is TGTGCCAGCAGCTATTGGAGAGACAGTCTCTCTGGAAACACCATATATTTT. This codes for CASSYWRDSLSGNTIYF.

As DNA, the CDR3 is TGTGCCAGCAGCAAAGGGACTTTTTGGGGGGCGCAGGGCTACACCTTC. It is translated as CASSKGTFWGAQGYTF. The chain carries TRBV21-1 and TRBJ1-2. TRBV21-1 is labeled a pseudogene. This CDR3 contains 16 residues.